This T cell receptor beta chain was sequenced during a study of T cell responses to AZD1222 COVID-19 vaccine. General study results and limits: Vaccine-associated CD4 TCRs ranged over spike, dominating at 160-218 and 743-854.

As for this clone: The antigen is unknown.

Here immunoSEQ multiplex PCR was the method, and the copy in TCRdb shows in-frame clones only, minus some. The sample holds 85,000 to 100,000 clones; around nine tenths are singletons and the top ten take roughly 13%. The germline CDR1 and CDR2 sequences are SGHTS and YDEGEE. With 5 bases removed from V and 11 bases from J, the gap between germline ends came to 19 bases. The CDR3 has 13 residues. The TCR was taken from an adult in good health. The genes are TRBV5-8 and TRBJ1-1; D perhaps matches TRBD1 (6 bases). The sample consisted of peripheral blood, taken on day 0 of AZD1222 vaccination. The CDR3 nucleotides are TGTGCCAGCAGTCTTCGGGGGGGCGAATTGGCTTTCTTT. It encodes CASSLRGGELAFF.